This T cell receptor beta chain was retrieved from a study of blood T cell repertoires in COVID-19. Study overall: Italy, Spain and the United States were the sources of the convalescent and acute COVID-19 samples. PBMCs, B-cell-depleted T cells, or T cells provided the cDNA or gDNA that made up the material.

The junction had 10 bases not matched to a gene; V was cut back by 5 bases and J by 0 bases. In germline, CDR1 is SGHTS, CDR2 YDEGEE. The CDR3 spans 16 residues. Authors' data handling: Counts of nucleated cells, estimated from reference gene primer amplification, were obtained. The method was immunoSEQ multiplex PCR; TCRdb's version includes in-frame clones alone and lacks a portion of them. The DNA gave D and trimming, while V, J and clone size come from that table. The repertoire has about 74,000 clones, about nine tenths of them found once; the top ten carry roughly 1.5%. This TCR came from a man between 50 and 59 years old with acute or convalescent COVID-19. What was sequenced was peripheral blood. The chain links TRBV5-8 to TRBJ1-2; 7 nucleotides match TRBD1. CDR3 protein: CASSFPGQLSNYGYTF. DNA for the CDR3: TGTGCCAGCAGTTTCCCGGGACAGCTATCTAACTATGGCTACACCTTC. The variable domain in full, completed from reference TRBV5-8 and TRBJ1-2, reads EAGVTQSPTHLIKTRGQQATLRCSPISGHTSVYWYQQALGLGLQFLLWYDEGEERNRGNFPPRFSGRQFPNYSSELNVNALELEDSALYLCASSFPGQLSNYGYTFGSGTRLTVV.